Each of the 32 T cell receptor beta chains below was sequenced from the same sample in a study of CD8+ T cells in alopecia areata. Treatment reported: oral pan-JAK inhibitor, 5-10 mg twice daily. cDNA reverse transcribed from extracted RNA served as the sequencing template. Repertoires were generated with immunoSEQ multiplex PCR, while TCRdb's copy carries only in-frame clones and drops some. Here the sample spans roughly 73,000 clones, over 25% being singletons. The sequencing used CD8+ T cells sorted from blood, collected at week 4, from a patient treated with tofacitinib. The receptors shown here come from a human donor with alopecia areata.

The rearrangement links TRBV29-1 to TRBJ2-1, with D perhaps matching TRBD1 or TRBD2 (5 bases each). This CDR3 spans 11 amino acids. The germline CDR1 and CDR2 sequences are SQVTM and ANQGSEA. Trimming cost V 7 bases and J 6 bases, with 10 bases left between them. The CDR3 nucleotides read TGCAGCGACGGGACGGCCAATGAGCAGTTCTTC. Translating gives CSDGTANEQFF.

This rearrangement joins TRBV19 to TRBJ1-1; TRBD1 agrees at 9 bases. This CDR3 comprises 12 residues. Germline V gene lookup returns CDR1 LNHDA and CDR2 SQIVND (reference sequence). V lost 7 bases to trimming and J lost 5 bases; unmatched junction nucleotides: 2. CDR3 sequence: CASTTGGTEAFF. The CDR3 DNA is TGTGCCAGTACGACAGGGGGGACTGAAGCTTTCTTT.

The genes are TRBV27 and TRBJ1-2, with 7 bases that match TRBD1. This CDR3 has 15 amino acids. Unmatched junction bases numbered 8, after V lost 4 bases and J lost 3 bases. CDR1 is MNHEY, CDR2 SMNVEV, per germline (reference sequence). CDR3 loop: CASSSGQNLYYGYTF. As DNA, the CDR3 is TGTGCCAGCAGTTCGGGACAGAATCTTTACTATGGCTACACCTTC.

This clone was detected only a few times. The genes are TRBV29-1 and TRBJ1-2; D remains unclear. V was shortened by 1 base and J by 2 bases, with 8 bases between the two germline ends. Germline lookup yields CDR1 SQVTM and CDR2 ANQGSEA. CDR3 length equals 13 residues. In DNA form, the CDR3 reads TGCAGCGTTGAAGGACACTACAACTATGGCTACACCTTC. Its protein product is CSVEGHYNYGYTF.

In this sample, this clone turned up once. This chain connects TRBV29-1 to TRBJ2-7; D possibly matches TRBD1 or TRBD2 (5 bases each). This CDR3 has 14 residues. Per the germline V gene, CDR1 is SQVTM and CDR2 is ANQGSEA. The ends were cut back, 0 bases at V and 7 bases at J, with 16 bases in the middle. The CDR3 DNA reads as TGCAGCGTTGAAGATAGCAGGGTCCCGGGGGAGCAGTACTTC. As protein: CSVEDSRVPGEQYF.

The CDR3 region has the DNA TGTGCCAGCAGCTTGGAAACAGGCTATGGCTACACCTTC. Amino acids: CASSLETGYGYTF. V is TRBV5-4 and J is TRBJ1-2; weak D call: TRBD1 (5 bases). The CDR3 is made up of 13 amino acids. Germline loops: CDR1 SGHNT, CDR2 YYREEE (reference sequence). Trimming pared 0 bases from V and 4 bases from J, leaving 7 bases between.

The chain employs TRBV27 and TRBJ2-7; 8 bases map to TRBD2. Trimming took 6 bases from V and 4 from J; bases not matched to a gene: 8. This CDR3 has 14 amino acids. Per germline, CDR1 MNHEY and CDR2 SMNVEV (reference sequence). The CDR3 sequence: CASSLLAASYEQYF. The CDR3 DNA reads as TGTGCCAGCAGCCTACTAGCGGCATCATACGAGCAGTACTTC.

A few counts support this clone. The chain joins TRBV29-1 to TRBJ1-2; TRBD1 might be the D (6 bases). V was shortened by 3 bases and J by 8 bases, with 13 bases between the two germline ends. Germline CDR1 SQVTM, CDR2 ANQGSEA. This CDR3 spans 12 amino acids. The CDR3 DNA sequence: TGCAGCGTTGATGTTCCTAGGGGGGGCTACACCTTC. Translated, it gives CSVDVPRGGYTF.

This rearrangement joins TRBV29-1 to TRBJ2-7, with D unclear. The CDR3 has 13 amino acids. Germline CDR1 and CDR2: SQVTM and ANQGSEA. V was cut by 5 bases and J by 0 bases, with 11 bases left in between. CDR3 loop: CSVIGRSSYEQYF. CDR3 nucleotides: TGCAGCGTTATCGGCAGAAGCTCCTACGAGCAGTACTTC.

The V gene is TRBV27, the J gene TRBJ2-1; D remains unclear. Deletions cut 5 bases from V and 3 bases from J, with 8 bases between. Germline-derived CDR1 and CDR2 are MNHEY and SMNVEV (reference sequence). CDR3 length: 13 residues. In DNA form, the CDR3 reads TGTGCCAGCAGTCCCCCTAGCTACAATGAGCAGTTCTTC. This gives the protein CASSPPSYNEQFF.

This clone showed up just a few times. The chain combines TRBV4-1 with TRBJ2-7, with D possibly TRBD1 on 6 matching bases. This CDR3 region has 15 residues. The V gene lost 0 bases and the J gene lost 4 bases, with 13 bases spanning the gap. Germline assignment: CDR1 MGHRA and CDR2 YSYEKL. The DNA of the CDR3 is TGCGCCAGCAGCCAAGAAACAGGGTCAAGGTACGAGCAGTACTTC. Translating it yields CASSQETGSRYEQYF.

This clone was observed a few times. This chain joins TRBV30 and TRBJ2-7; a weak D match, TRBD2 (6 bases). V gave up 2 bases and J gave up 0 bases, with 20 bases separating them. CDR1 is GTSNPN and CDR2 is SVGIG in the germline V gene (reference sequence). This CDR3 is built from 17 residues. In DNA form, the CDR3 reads TGTGCCTGGAGTTACCGCAACCGGGACTTTTACTCCTACGAGCAGTACTTC. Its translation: CAWSYRNRDFYSYEQYF.

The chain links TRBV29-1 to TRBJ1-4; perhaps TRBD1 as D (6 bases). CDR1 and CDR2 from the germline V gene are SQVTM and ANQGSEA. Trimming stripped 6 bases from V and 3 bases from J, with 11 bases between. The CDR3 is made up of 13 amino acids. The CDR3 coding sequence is TGCAGCGTCCCGGGACATGCTAATGAAAAACTGTTTTTT. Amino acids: CSVPGHANEKLFF.

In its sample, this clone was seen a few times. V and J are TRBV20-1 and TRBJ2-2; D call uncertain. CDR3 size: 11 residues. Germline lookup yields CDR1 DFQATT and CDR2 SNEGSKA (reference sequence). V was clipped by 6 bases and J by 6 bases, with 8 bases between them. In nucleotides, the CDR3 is TGCAGTGCCCTAGTTTCCGGGGAGCTGTTTTTT. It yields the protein CSALVSGELFF.

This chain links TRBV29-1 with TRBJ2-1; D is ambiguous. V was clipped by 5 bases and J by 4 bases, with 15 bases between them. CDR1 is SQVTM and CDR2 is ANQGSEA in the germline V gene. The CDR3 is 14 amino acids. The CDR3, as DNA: TGCAGCGTTTTACCGCCCTACCATTACAATGAGCAGTTCTTC. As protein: CSVLPPYHYNEQFF.

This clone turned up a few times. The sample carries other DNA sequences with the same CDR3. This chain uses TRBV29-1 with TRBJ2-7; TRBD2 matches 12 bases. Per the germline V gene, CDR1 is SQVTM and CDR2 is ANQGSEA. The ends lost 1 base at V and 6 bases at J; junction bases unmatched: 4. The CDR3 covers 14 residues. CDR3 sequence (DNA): TGCAGCGTTGAAGGACTAGCGGGAGTCGGCGAGCAGTACTTC. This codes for CSVEGLAGVGEQYF.

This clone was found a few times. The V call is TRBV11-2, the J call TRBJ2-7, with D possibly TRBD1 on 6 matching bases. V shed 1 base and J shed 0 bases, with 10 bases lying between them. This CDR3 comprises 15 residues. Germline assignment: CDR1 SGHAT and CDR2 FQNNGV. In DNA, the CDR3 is TGTGCCAGCAGCTTAGGATCCAGGGGCTCCTACGAGCAGTACTTC. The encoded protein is CASSLGSRGSYEQYF. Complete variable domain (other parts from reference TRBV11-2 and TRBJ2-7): EAGVAQSPRYKIIEKRQSVAFWCNPISGHATLYWYQQILGQGPKLLIQFQNNGVVDDSQLPKDRFSAERLKGVDSTLKIQPAKLEDSAVYLCASSLGSRGSYEQYFGPGTRLTVT.

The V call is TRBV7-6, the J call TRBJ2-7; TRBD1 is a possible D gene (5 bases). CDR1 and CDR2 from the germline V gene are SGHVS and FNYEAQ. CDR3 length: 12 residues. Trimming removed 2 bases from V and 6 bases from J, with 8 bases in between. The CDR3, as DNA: TGTGCCAGCAGCTTAAGGGGCAGCGAGCAGTACTTC. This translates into CASSLRGSEQYF.

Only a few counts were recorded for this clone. CDR3 nucleotide sequence: TGCAGCGTTCCAATCACGGCTTACAATGAGCAGTTCTTC. Protein: CSVPITAYNEQFF. The genes are TRBV29-1 and TRBJ2-1, with D unclear. The CDR3 extends over 13 amino acids. In germline, CDR1 is SQVTM, CDR2 ANQGSEA. Trimming took off 5 bases at V and 4 bases at J, with 12 bases between the two ends.

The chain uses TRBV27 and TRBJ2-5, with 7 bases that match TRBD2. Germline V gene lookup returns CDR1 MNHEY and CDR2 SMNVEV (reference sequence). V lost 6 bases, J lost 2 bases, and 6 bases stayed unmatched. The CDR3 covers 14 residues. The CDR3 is CASSVRGGQETQYF. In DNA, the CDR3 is TGTGCCAGCAGCGTCCGGGGAGGGCAAGAGACCCAGTACTTC.

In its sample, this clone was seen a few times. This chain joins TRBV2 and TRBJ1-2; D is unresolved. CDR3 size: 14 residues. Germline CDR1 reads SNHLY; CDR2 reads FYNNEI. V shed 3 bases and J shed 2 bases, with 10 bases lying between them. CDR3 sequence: CASSDFSVNYGYTF. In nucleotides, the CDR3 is TGTGCCAGCAGTGACTTTAGCGTGAACTATGGCTACACCTTC.

CDR3 protein: CASSLAPHEQYF. For the CDR3, the DNA is TGTGCCAGCAGCTTAGCCCCCCACGAGCAGTACTTC. The rearrangement uses TRBV7-9 and TRBJ2-7; D unresolved. Looked up from germline, CDR1 is SEHNR and CDR2 is FQNEAQ (reference sequence). This CDR3 has 12 amino acids. V was trimmed by 0 bases and J by 5 bases, leaving 5 bases between them.

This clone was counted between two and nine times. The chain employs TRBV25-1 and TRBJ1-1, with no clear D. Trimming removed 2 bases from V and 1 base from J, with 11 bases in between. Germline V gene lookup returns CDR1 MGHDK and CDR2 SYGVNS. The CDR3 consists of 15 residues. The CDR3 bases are TGTGCCAGCAGTGAAGGTTTTGTGGGGAACACTGAAGCTTTCTTT. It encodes CASSEGFVGNTEAFF.

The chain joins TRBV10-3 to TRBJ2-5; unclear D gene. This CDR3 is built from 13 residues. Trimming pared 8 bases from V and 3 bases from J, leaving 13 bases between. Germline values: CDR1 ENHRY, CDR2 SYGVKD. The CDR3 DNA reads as TGTGCCATCGGGCGGAGCGTGGAAGAGACCCAGTACTTC. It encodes CAIGRSVEETQYF.

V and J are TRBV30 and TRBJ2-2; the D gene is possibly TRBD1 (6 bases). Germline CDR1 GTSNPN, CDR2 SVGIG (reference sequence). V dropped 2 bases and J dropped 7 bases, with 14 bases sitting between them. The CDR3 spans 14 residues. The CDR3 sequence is CAWSRTDMHGELFF. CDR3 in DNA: TGTGCCTGGAGTCGGACAGACATGCACGGGGAGCTGTTTTTT.

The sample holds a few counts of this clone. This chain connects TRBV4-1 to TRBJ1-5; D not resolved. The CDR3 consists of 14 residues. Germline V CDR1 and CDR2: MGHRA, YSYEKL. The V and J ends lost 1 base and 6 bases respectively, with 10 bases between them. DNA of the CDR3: TGCGCCAGCAGCCAAGTGGGGAGCGGTCAGCCCCAGCATTTT. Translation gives CASSQVGSGQPQHF.

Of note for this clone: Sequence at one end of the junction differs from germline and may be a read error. CDR3 DNA sequence: TGTGTCAGCAGCCATACCGGAGAAGCCAAAAACATTCAGTACTTC. Its protein is CVSSHTGEAKNIQYF. The chain couples TRBV4-2 to TRBJ2-4; no reliable D call. This CDR3 comprises 15 residues. The germline V gene has CDR1 LGHNA and CDR2 YNFKEQ.

The CDR3 is CASSRSSWETQYF. CDR3 in DNA: TGTGCCAGTAGCCGGTCGTCGTGGGAGACCCAGTACTTC. The V gene is TRBV19, the J gene TRBJ2-5, with D uncertain. Germline CDR1 is LNHDA and CDR2 is SQIVND (reference sequence). CDR3 length: 13 amino acids. V was trimmed by 6 bases and J by 5 bases, leaving 13 bases between them.

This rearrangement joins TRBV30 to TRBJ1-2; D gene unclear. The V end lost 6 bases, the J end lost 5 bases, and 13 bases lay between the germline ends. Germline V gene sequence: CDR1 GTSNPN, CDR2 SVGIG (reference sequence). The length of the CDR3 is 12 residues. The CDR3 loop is CACLRAAYGYTF. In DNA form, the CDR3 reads TGTGCCTGTCTTCGGGCAGCTTATGGCTACACCTTC.

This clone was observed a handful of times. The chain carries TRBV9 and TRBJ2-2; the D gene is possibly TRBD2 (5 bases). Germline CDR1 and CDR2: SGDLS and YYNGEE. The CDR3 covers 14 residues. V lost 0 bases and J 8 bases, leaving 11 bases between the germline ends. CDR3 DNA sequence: TGTGCCAGCAGCGTAGCAGGCCGGGATGGGGAGCTGTTTTTT. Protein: CASSVAGRDGELFF.

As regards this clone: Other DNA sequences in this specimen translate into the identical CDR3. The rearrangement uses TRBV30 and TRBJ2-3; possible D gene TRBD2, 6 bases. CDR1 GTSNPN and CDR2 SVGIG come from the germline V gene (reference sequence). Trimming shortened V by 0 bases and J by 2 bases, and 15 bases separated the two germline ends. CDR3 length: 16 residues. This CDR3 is CAWSVVAEPDTDTQYF. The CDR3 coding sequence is TGTGCCTGGAGTGTAGTAGCGGAGCCAGACACAGATACGCAGTATTTT. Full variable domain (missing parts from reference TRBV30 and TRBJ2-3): SQTIHQWPATLVQPVGSPLSLECTVEGTSNPNLYWYRQAAGRGLQLLFYSVGIGQISSEVPQNLSASRPQDRQFILSSKKLLLSDSGFYLCAWSVVAEPDTDTQYFGPGTRLTVL.

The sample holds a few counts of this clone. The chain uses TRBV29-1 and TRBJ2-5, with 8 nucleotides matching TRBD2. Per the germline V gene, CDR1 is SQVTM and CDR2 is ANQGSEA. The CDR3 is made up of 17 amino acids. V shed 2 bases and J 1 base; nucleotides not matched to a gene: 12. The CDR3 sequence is CSVERRVAGLPQETQYF. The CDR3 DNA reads TGCAGCGTTGAAAGGAGGGTAGCGGGATTACCCCAAGAGACCCAGTACTTC.